Listed below are T cell receptor beta chains from one sample, sequenced in a study of T cells after posttransplantation cyclophosphamide. Measured with immunoSEQ multiplex PCR; TCRdb has only the in-frame clones, and not every one. The sample lists about 21,000 clones; 70% to 90% were seen once. Specimen: PBMCs, collected about 400 days after allogeneic stem cell transplant with calcineurin inhibitor and methotrexate. Source of these receptors: a female patient aged 25-39 years who received an allogeneic stem cell transplant from an unrelated donor, was CMV-positive, and had acute and chronic GVHD. Among the T cells, some may be from the graft donor. Each CDR3 is given with its conserved first and last residue. The order of the fields is J gene, V gene, CDR3 protein.

J gene: TRBJ1-5
V gene: TRBV19
CDR3 protein: CASSMGPGDQPQHF

J gene: TRBJ2-5
V gene: TRBV4-1
CDR3 protein: CASSQGGGGGMETQYF

J gene: TRBJ2-7
V gene: TRBV9
CDR3 protein: CASNPEGSSYEQYF

J gene: TRBJ1-1
V gene: TRBV7-9
CDR3 protein: CASSSGGARTEAFF

J gene: TRBJ2-3
V gene: TRBV29-1
CDR3 protein: CSVFAVGADTQYF

J gene: TRBJ1-6
V gene: TRBV7-9
CDR3 protein: CASSLGGAGGYNSPLHF

J gene: TRBJ2-1
V gene: TRBV11-2
CDR3 protein: CASSPLAGGYNEQFF

J gene: TRBJ2-1
V gene: TRBV6-6
CDR3 protein: CASVREGEQFF

J gene: TRBJ1-2
V gene: TRBV5-8
CDR3 protein: CASSLGRTGDNYGYTF

J gene: TRBJ2-1
V gene: TRBV29-1
CDR3 protein: CSVASRGYNEQFF

J gene: TRBJ2-3
V gene: TRBV6-6
CDR3 protein: CANQRKVTDTQYF

J gene: TRBJ2-3
V gene: TRBV9
CDR3 protein: CASSVVGGYTDTQYF

J gene: TRBJ1-4
V gene: TRBV5-6
CDR3 protein: CASSPGQGIATNEKLFF

J gene: TRBJ2-5
V gene: TRBV9
CDR3 protein: CASSVALIQGETQYF

J gene: TRBJ2-6
V gene: TRBV19
CDR3 protein: CATLGGANVLTF

J gene: -
V gene: TRBV6-5
CDR3 protein: CASSQGQGGPHEQYF

J gene: TRBJ2-1
V gene: TRBV7-5
CDR3 protein: CARSLVPDRAYNEQFF

J gene: TRBJ1-2
V gene: TRBV29-1
CDR3 protein: CSVAPGGRDYGYTF

J gene: TRBJ1-2
V gene: TRBV4-3
CDR3 protein: CASSQDESTNYGYTF

J gene: TRBJ2-1
V gene: TRBV29-1
CDR3 protein: CSAKVLDRNEQFF

J gene: TRBJ2-3
V gene: TRBV7-8
CDR3 protein: CASSLGVSSGMNGDTQYF

J gene: TRBJ2-3
V gene: TRBV5-4
CDR3 protein: CASSLNLAASTDTQYF

J gene: TRBJ2-7
V gene: TRBV10-1
CDR3 protein: CASSDGGREYEQYF